The rows below give T cell receptor beta chains drawn from one sample of a study of T cells in localized non-small cell lung cancer. The data were produced by immunoSEQ multiplex PCR, yet TCRdb's version contains in-frame clones alone and is incomplete. Among around 840 clones, 25% to 35% were seen once, and the ten largest hold 9.2%. The sequenced sample was lung tumor tissue, obtained before any cancer treatment. The receptors were gathered from a female donor over 55 with stage III squamous cell lung carcinoma. CDR3s include the opening cysteine and the closing phenylalanine or tryptophan. Each record gives: J gene, clone size, V gene, D gene, CDR3 protein, CDR3 DNA. D genes are given only for firm matches. Clone size is shown for a subset of rows, as once, few, many or a class of expanded clone.

>TRBJ1-2|.|TRBV18|.
CASSPIRDSMAGYTF
TGTGCCAGCTCACCCATCCGGGACTCGATGGCTGGCTACACCTTC
>TRBJ1-5|few|TRBV2|.
CASSAGRSQPQHF
TGTGCCAGCAGTGCAGGGCGCAGTCAGCCCCAGCATTTT
>TRBJ2-2|medium-sized|TRBV11-3|.
CASSTVKMGRGTNTGELFF
TGTGCCAGCAGTACCGTGAAAATGGGCAGGGGCACGAACACCGGGGAGCTGTTTTTT
>TRBJ1-6|.|TRBV30|.
CAWREKGRGKKDSPLHF
TGTGCCTGGAGGGAAAAGGGCAGGGGAAAAAAGGATTCACCCCTCCACTTT
>TRBJ1-1|.|TRBV5-1|TRBD1
CASSLEQGQTEAFF
TGCGCCAGCAGCTTGGAACAGGGACAGACTGAAGCTTTCTTT
>TRBJ1-2|large|TRBV6-8|.
CVSSYGRGYGYTF
TGTGTCAGCAGTTACGGCCGGGGCTATGGCTACACCTTC
>TRBJ2-7|few|TRBV11-3|.
CASPSCGAYTGTGDEQYF
TGTGCCAGCCCCAGTTGCGGAGCGTACACCGGGACGGGGGACGAGCAGTACTTC
>TRBJ1-1|medium-sized|TRBV4-1|.
CASSQDLSRENTEAFF
TGCGCCAGCAGCCAAGATTTAAGCAGGGAAAACACTGAAGCTTTCTTT
>TRBJ2-1|medium-sized|TRBV11-3|.
CASSWDTNYNEQFF
TGTGCCAGCAGCTGGGACACCAACTACAATGAGCAGTTCTTC
>TRBJ2-1|few|TRBV30|.
CAWSVQGSSEQFF
TGTGCCTGGAGTGTACAGGGTTCAAGTGAGCAGTTCTTC
>TRBJ2-2|.|TRBV10-2|TRBD1
CASSAWTGDLTGELFF
TGCGCCAGCAGTGCCTGGACAGGCGATTTGACCGGGGAGCTGTTTTTT
>TRBJ1-5|.|TRBV19|TRBD1
CASSNPRTGGNQPQHF
TGTGCCAGTAGTAACCCCCGAACAGGGGGAAATCAGCCCCAGCATTTT
>TRBJ2-5|.|TRBV18|.
CASSPPLYQETQYF
TGTGCCAGCTCACCACCCTTGTACCAAGAGACCCAGTACTTC
>TRBJ1-2|.|TRBV5-1|TRBD1
CASSLTGGVEGYTF
TGCGCCAGCAGCTTGACAGGGGGCGTAGAAGGCTACACCTTC
>TRBJ1-4|.|TRBV19|.
CASSIGPRTELFF
TGTGCCAGTAGTATCGGGCCCCGTACGGAACTGTTTTTT
>TRBJ2-5|.|TRBV28|TRBD2
CASSSPGLGETQYF
TGTGCCAGCAGTTCCCCGGGACTAGGGGAGACCCAGTACTTC
>TRBJ1-3|large|TRBV9|TRBD1
CASSGTGGLHSGNTIYF
TGTGCCAGCAGCGGCACAGGGGGCCTGCACTCTGGAAACACCATATATTTT
>TRBJ2-2|few|TRBV6-8|TRBD2
CASRRSGSLNTGELFF
TGTGCCAGCAGACGAAGCGGGAGCCTGAACACCGGGGAGCTGTTTTTT
>TRBJ2-3|.|TRBV6-8|.
CASSDSGDTQYF
TGTGCCAGCAGTGACTCAGGCGATACGCAGTATTTT
>TRBJ1-5|.|TRBV28|.
CASSLCTAGVCQPQHF
TGTGCCAGCAGTTTATGCACAGCGGGTGTATGTCAGCCCCAGCATTTT
>TRBJ1-5|.|TRBV19|.
CASSGPYNQPQHF
TGTGCCAGTAGTGGCCCGTACAATCAGCCCCAGCATTTT
>TRBJ1-1|.|TRBV5-1|.
CASSSQGGVNTEAFF
TGCGCCAGCAGCTCTCAAGGGGGGGTGAACACTGAAGCTTTCTTT
>TRBJ2-7|.|TRBV15|.
CATSSRDSSYEQYF
TGTGCCACCAGCTCCCGGGACTCCTCCTACGAGCAGTACTTC
>TRBJ2-1|.|TRBV18|TRBD1
CASSLSIWDRGTYNEQFF
TGTGCCAGCTCACTATCAATATGGGACAGGGGAACCTACAATGAGCAGTTCTTC
>TRBJ2-1|.|TRBV19|.
CASSAFYNEQFF
TGTGCCAGTAGTGCCTTCTACAATGAGCAGTTCTTC
>TRBJ1-5|.|TRBV30|TRBD1
CVWTDPGGSNQPQHF
TGTGTCTGGACCGACCCAGGGGGTAGCAATCAGCCCCAGCATTTT
>TRBJ1-2|.|TRBV6-8|.
CASSPNLRAGYTF
TGTGCCAGCAGTCCTAACCTCCGGGCTGGCTACACCTTC
>TRBJ1-3|.|TRBV28|TRBD1
CASSLTGLSGNTIYF
TGTGCCAGCAGTTTGACAGGGCTCTCTGGAAACACCATATATTTT
>TRBJ2-5|.|TRBV30|.
CAWSDPRTGRETQYF
TGTGCCTGGAGTGACCCACGGACGGGGAGAGAGACCCAGTACTTC
>TRBJ2-5|large|TRBV9|.
CASSDSQGGLETQYF
TGTGCCAGCAGCGACTCGCAGGGGGGCCTGGAGACCCAGTACTTC
>TRBJ2-3|.|TRBV9|TRBD2
CASGGGQSTDTQYF
TGTGCCAGCGGGGGAGGGCAAAGCACAGATACGCAGTATTTT
>TRBJ1-5|large|TRBV9|.
CASSVEGRSNQPQHF
TGTGCCAGCAGCGTCGAGGGGAGAAGCAATCAGCCCCAGCATTTT
>TRBJ1-2|few|TRBV6-8|.
CASSPPGWGKGYTF
TGTGCCAGCAGTCCCCCGGGGTGGGGAAAAGGCTACACCTTC
>TRBJ2-5|large|TRBV11-3|.
CASSFLGGRLQETQYF
TGTGCCAGCAGCTTCCTCGGCGGCCGATTACAAGAGACCCAGTACTTC
>TRBJ2-1|.|TRBV11-3|.
CASSLGGTYNEQFF
TGTGCCAGCAGCTTAGGCGGGACCTACAATGAGCAGTTCTTC
>TRBJ2-5|few|TRBV19|TRBD2
CASSIGGAGGETQYF
TGTGCCAGTAGTATAGGGGGGGCGGGAGGAGAGACCCAGTACTTC
>TRBJ2-7|.|TRBV6-1|.
CASSEAGQHYEQYF
TGTGCCAGCAGTGAAGCGGGGCAGCACTACGAGCAGTACTTC
>TRBJ2-3|medium-sized|TRBV9|.
CASSATPARGSSTDTQYF
TGTGCCAGCAGCGCCACCCCCGCTAGAGGATCTAGCACAGATACGCAGTATTTT
>TRBJ2-6|.|TRBV6-8|.
CAGGRGANVLTF
TGTGCCGGGGGAAGGGGGGCCAACGTCCTGACTTTC
>TRBJ2-7|.|TRBV10-1|TRBD2
CASSESAGGNYEQYF
TGCGCCAGCAGTGAGTCGGCGGGAGGAAACTACGAGCAGTACTTC
>TRBJ2-3|few|TRBV9|TRBD2
CASSEAGGLEDTQYF
TGTGCCAGCAGCGAAGCGGGGGGGCTGGAAGATACGCAGTATTTT
>TRBJ1-6|medium-sized|TRBV6-8|.
CASSYGVRQTNSPLHF
TGTGCCAGCAGTTACGGCGTTCGTCAGACCAATTCACCCCTCCACTTT
>TRBJ2-7|large|TRBV6-8|.
CASSFTPYEQYF
TGTGCCAGCAGTTTTACCCCCTACGAGCAGTACTTC
>TRBJ1-1|large|TRBV6-8|.
CASSSSRTEAFF
TGTGCCAGCAGTTCCTCGAGGACTGAAGCTTTCTTT
>TRBJ1-1|.|TRBV28|TRBD1
CASSLLSGTGFTEAFF
TGTGCCAGCAGTTTATTGTCTGGGACAGGGTTTACTGAAGCTTTCTTT
>TRBJ1-6|.|TRBV23-1|.
CASSQGRTSNDNSPLHF
TGCGCCAGCAGCCAAGGCCGCACGAGCAATGATAATTCACCCCTCCACTTT
>TRBJ2-2|.|TRBV28|TRBD1
CASGDRVVTGELFF
TGTGCCAGCGGGGACAGGGTGGTCACCGGGGAGCTGTTTTTT
>TRBJ1-1|large|TRBV6-8|TRBD1
CASSPRGPSTEAFF
TGTGCCAGCAGCCCGAGGGGGCCGAGCACTGAAGCTTTCTTT
>TRBJ2-1|.|TRBV18|.
CASSPSHSDTYNEQFF
TGTGCCAGCTCACCATCTCACAGCGATACCTACAATGAGCAGTTCTTC
>TRBJ1-1|.|TRBV10-1|.
CASSESTWNTEAFF
TGCGCCAGCAGTGAGTCGACGTGGAACACTGAAGCTTTTTTT
>TRBJ2-3|few|TRBV28|.
CASSSPTWHTDTQYF
TGTGCCAGCAGCTCTCCCACGTGGCACACAGATACGCAGTATTTT
>TRBJ2-1|.|TRBV23-1|.
CASSQISFKTYNEQFF
TGCGCCAGCAGTCAAATCAGCTTTAAAACCTACAATGAGCAGTTCTTC
>TRBJ2-2|.|TRBV10-2|.
CASSAGSAGELFF
TGCGCCAGCAGTGCAGGGTCCGCCGGGGAGCTGTTTTTT
>TRBJ2-7|.|TRBV10-2|.
CATGTHRAYEQYF
TGCGCCACCGGGACCCATCGGGCCTACGAGCAGTACTTC
>TRBJ2-3|.|TRBV9|TRBD2
CASSAGLAGNKDTQYF
TGTGCCAGCAGCGCGGGACTAGCGGGAAATAAGGATACGCAGTATTTT
>TRBJ1-1|.|TRBV6-8|.
CASSYSAGTEAFF
TGTGCCAGCAGTTACTCAGCAGGCACTGAAGCTTTCTTT
>TRBJ2-4|medium-sized|TRBV6-8|.
CASALAPGNIQYF
TGTGCCAGTGCACTAGCTCCGGGAAACATTCAGTACTTC